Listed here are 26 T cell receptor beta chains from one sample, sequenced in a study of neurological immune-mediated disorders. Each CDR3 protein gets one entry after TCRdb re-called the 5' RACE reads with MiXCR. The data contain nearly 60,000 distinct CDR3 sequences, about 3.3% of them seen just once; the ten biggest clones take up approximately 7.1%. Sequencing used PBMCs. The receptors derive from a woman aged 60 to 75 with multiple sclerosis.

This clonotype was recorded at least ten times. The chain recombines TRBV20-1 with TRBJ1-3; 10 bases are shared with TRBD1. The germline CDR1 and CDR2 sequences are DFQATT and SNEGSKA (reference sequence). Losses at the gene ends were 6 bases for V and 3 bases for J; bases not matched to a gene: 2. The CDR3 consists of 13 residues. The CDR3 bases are TGCAGTGCCGGGACAGGGGTTGGAAACACCATATATTTT. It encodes CSAGTGVGNTIYF.

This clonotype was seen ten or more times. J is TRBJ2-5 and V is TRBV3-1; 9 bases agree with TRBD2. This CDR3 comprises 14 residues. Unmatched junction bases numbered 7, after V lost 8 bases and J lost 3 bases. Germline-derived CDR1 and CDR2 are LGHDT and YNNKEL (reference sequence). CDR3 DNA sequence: TGTGCCAGCCAGCGGCGACTAGCGGAAGAGACCCAGTACTTC. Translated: CASQRRLAEETQYF.

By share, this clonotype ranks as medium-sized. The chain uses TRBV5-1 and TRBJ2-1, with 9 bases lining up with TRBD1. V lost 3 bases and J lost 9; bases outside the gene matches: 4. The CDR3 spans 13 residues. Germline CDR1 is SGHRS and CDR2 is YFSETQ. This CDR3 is CASSSTGGGEQFF. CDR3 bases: TGCGCCAGCAGCTCCACAGGGGGCGGTGAGCAGTTCTTC.

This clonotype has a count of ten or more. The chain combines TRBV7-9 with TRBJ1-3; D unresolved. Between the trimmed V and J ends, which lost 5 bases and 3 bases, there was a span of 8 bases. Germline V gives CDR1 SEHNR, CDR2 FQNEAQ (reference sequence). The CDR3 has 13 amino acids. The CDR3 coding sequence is TGTGCCAGCAGCCTCTGGCTTGGAAACACCATATATTTT. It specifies CASSLWLGNTIYF.

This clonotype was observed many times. The CDR3: CASSLFKTNAVEQYF. In DNA, the CDR3 is TGCGCCAGCAGCTTGTTTAAGACTAATGCCGTCGAGCAGTACTTC. This chain joins TRBV5-1 and TRBJ2-7; possible D gene TRBD2, 5 bases. V lost 1 base and J lost 6, with 17 bases in between. Germline CDR1 and CDR2: SGHRS and YFSETQ. The CDR3 is 15 residues long.

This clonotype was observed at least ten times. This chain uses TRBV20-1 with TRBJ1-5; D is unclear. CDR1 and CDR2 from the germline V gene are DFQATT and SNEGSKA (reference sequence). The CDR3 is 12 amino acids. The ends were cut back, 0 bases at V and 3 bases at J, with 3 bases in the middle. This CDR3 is CSARDPNQPQHF. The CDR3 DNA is TGCAGTGCTAGAGATCCCAATCAGCCCCAGCATTTT.

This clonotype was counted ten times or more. For the CDR3, the DNA is TGCGCCAGCAGCCAAGTGGATATGGGACTAACATTCTACAATGAGCAGTTCTTC. Encoded protein: CASSQVDMGLTFYNEQFF. V and J are TRBV4-1 and TRBJ2-1; 7 bases are a match to TRBD2. CDR1 MGHRA and CDR2 YSYEKL come from the germline V gene. This CDR3 has 18 amino acids. Trimming at V came to 1 base and at J to 3 bases, leaving 12 bases not matched to a gene.

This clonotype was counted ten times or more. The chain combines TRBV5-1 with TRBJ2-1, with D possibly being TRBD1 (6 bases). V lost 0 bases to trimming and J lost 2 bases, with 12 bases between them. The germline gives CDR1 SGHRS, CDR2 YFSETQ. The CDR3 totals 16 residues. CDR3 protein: CASSLAEQGPYNEQFF. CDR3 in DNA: TGCGCCAGCAGCTTGGCCGAACAGGGACCCTACAATGAGCAGTTCTTC.

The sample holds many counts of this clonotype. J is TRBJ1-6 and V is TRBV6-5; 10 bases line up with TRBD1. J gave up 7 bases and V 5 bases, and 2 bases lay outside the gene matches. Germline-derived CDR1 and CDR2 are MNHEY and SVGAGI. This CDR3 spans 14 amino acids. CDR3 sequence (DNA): TGTGCCAGCAGTCCGACAGGGGGCAATTCACCCCTCCACTTT. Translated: CASSPTGGNSPLHF.

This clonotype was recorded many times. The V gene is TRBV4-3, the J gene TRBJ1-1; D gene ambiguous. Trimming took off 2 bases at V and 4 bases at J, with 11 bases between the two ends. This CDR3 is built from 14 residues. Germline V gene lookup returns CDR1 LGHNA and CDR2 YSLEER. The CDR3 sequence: CASSQQVFGTEAFF. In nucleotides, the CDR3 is TGCGCCAGCAGCCAACAGGTCTTCGGCACTGAAGCTTTCTTT.

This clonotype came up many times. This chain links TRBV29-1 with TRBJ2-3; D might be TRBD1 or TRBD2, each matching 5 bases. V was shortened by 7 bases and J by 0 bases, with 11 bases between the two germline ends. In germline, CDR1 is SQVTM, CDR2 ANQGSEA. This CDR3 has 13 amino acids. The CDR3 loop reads CSAAGASTDTQYF. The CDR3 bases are TGCAGCGCTGCCGGGGCTAGCACAGATACGCAGTATTTT.

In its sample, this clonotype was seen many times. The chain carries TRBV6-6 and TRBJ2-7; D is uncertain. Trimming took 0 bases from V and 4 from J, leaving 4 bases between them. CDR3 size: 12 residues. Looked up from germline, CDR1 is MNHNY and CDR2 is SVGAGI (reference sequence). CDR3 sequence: CASSYSTYEQYF. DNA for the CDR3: TGTGCCAGCAGTTACTCGACATACGAGCAGTACTTC.

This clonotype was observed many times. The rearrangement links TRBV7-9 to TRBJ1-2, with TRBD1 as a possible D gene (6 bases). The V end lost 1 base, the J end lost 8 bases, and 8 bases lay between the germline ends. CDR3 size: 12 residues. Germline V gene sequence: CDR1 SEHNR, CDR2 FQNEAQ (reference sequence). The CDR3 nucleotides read TGTGCCAGCAGCTTAGACAGGGAAGGCTACACCTTC. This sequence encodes CASSLDREGYTF.

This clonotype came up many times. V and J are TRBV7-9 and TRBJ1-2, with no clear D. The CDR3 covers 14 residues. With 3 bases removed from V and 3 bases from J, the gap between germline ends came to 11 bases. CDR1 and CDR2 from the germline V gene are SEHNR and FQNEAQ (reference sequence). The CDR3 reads CASSLLGPDYGYTF. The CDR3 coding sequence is TGTGCCAGCAGCTTGCTTGGTCCCGACTATGGCTACACCTTC.

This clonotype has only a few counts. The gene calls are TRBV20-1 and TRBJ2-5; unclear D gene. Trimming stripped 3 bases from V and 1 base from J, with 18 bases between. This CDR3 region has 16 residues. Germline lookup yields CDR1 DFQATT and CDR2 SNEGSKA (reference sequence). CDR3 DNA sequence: TGCAGTGCTAGCCGGAACTCGAGAACGATCCAAGAGACCCAGTACTTC. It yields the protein CSASRNSRTIQETQYF.

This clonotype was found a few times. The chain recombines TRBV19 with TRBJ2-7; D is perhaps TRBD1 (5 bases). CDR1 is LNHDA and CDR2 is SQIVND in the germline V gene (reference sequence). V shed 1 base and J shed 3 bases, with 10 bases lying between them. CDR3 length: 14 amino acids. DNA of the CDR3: TGTGCCAGTAGTATAGGATCAGGGAACTACGAGCAGTACTTC. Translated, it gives CASSIGSGNYEQYF.

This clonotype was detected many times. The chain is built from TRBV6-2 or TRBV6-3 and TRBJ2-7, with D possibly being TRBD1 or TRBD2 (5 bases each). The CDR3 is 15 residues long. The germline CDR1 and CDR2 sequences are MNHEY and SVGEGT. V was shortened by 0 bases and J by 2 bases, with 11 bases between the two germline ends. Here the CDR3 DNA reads TGTGCCAGCAGTTACTCGAGGGGTCGAACCTACGAGCAGTACTTC. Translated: CASSYSRGRTYEQYF.

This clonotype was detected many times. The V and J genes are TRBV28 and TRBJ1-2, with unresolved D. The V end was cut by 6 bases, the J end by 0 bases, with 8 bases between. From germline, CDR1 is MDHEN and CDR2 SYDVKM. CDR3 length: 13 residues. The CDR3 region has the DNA TGTGCCAGCAGCCGAACCACTAACTATGGCTACACCTTC. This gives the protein CASSRTTNYGYTF.

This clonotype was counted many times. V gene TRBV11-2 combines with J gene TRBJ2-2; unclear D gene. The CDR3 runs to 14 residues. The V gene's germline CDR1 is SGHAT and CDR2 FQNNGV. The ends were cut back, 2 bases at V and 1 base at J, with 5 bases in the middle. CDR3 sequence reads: CASSLNWNTGELFF. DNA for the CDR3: TGTGCCAGCAGCTTAAACTGGAACACCGGGGAGCTGTTTTTT. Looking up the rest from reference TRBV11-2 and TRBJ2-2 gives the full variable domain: EAGVAQSPRYKIIEKRQSVAFWCNPISGHATLYWYQQILGQGPKLLIQFQNNGVVDDSQLPKDRFSAERLKGVDSTLKIQPAKLEDSAVYLCASSLNWNTGELFFGEGSRLTVL.

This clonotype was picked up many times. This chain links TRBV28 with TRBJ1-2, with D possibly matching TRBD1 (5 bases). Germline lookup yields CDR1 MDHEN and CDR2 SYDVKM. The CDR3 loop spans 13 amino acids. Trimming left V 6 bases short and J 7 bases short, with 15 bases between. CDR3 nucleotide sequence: TGTGCCAGCAGACCTCGTATGAGGGGTGGCTACACCTTC. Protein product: CASRPRMRGGYTF.

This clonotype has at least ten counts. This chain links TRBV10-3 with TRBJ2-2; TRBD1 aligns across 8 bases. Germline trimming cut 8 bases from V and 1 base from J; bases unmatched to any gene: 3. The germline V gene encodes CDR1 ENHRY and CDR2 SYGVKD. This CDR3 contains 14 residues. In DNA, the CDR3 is TGTGCCATCCGACAGGGGAGGAACACCGGGGAGCTGTTTTTT. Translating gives CAIRQGRNTGELFF.

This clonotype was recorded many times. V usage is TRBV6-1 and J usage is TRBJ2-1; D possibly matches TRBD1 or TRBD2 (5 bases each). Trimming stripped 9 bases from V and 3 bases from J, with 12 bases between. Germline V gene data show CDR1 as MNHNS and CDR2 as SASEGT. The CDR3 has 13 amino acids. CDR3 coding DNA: TGTGCCAGGTATCGGGGCCGCTACAATGAGCAGTTCTTC. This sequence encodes CARYRGRYNEQFF.

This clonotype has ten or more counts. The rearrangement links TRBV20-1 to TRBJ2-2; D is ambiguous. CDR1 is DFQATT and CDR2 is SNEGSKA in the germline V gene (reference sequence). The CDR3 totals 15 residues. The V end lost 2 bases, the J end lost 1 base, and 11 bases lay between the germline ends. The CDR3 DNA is TGCAGTGCTAGACCGGTGGGGTTGAACACCGGGGAGCTGTTTTTT. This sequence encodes CSARPVGLNTGELFF.

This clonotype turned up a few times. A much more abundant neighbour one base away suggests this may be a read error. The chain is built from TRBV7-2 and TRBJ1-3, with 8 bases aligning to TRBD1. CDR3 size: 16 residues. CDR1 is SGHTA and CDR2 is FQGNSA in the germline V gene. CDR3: CASSLGPTGDGKTIYF. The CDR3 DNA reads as TGTGCCAGCAGCTTAGGCCCGACAGGGGATGGAAAAACCATATATTTT.

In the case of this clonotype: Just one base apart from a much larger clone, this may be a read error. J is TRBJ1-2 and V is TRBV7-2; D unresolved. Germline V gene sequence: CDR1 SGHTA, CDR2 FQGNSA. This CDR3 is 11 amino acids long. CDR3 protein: CDSSLDYGYTF. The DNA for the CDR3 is TGTGACAGCAGCTTAGACTATGGCTACACCTTC.

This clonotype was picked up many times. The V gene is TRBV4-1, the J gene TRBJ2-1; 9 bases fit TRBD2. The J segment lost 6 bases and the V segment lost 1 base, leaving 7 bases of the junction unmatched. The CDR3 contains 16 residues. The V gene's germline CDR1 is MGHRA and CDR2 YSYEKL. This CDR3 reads CASSQGRGLARNEQFF. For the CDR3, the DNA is TGCGCCAGCAGCCAAGGACGGGGACTAGCCCGCAATGAGCAGTTCTTC.